The 20 T cell receptor beta chains in this list originate from one sample, sequenced in a study of blood T cell repertoires in COVID-19. TCRdb keeps only in-frame clones here, not all; method: immunoSEQ multiplex PCR. The data contain some 150,000 clones, around 90% of them singletons. The sequenced material came from peripheral blood. The receptors come from a woman in her forties or fifties with acute or convalescent COVID-19.

The CDR3 loop is CASGDGDSNQPQHF. As DNA, the CDR3 is TGCGCCAGCGGCGACGGGGATAGCAATCAGCCCCAGCATTTT. V usage is TRBV10-2 and J usage is TRBJ1-5; no reliable D call. The germline V and J ends were trimmed by 8 bases and 0 bases, with 11 bases remaining between them. This CDR3 region has 14 residues. Germline V gene lookup returns CDR1 WSHSY and CDR2 SAAADI.

The V and J genes are TRBV30 and TRBJ2-7; D may be TRBD2 (6 bases). Germline V gives CDR1 GTSNPN, CDR2 SVGIG (reference sequence). V was trimmed by 0 bases and J by 3 bases, leaving 12 bases between them. The CDR3 runs to 14 residues. CDR3 nucleotides: TGTGCCTGGAGTGTACCGGGGGAGGTCTACGAGCAGTACTTC. Its protein product is CAWSVPGEVYEQYF.

J is TRBJ1-2 and V is TRBV7-9; a weak D match, TRBD1 (5 bases). The CDR3 covers 14 residues. Germline CDR1 is SEHNR and CDR2 is FQNEAQ (reference sequence). V was shortened by 1 base and J by 4 bases, with 10 bases between the two germline ends. The DNA for the CDR3 is TGTGCCAGCAGCTTAGTAGCAGGGATCTATGGCTACACCTTC. Residues: CASSLVAGIYGYTF.

This clone turned up a few times. The rearrangement joins TRBV2 to TRBJ2-1; TRBD2 matches at 7 bases. This CDR3 contains 16 residues. The trim removed 6 bases at V and 8 bases at J, leaving 16 bases unmatched. Germline V gene lookup returns CDR1 SNHLY and CDR2 FYNNEI. The CDR3 is CASSAFREEGLDEQFF. The CDR3 DNA is TGTGCCAGCAGCGCGTTTCGGGAGGAGGGTTTGGATGAGCAGTTCTTC.

The chain carries TRBV5-4 and TRBJ1-1; 9 bases are a match to TRBD1. CDR1 is SGHNT, CDR2 YYREEE, per germline (reference sequence). CDR3 length: 13 residues. The junction had 7 bases not matched to a gene; V was cut back by 3 bases and J by 10 bases. Here the CDR3 reads CASSYDRGISAFF. CDR3 coding DNA: TGTGCCAGCAGCTACGACAGGGGGATCTCAGCTTTCTTT.

The gene calls are TRBV7-9 and TRBJ2-1, with D perhaps matching TRBD2 (7 bases). Trimming took 3 bases from V and 7 from J, leaving 16 bases between them. Germline CDR1 and CDR2: SEHNR and FQNEAQ (reference sequence). CDR3 length: 15 residues. The CDR3 DNA sequence: TGTGCCAGCAGCTTTCGAAACCGGGGGGCGAATGAGCAGTTCTTC. Protein sequence: CASSFRNRGANEQFF.

V and J are TRBV27 and TRBJ1-4; TRBD1 agrees at 7 bases. The germline CDR1 and CDR2 sequences are MNHEY and SMNVEV (reference sequence). The CDR3 length is 15 residues. Unmatched junction bases numbered 6, after V lost 0 bases and J lost 8 bases. CDR3 bases: TGTGCCAGCAGTTTATCCGGGACAGTGGGGGAAAAACTGTTTTTT. This gives the protein CASSLSGTVGEKLFF.

This chain uses TRBV9 with TRBJ2-7; TRBD1 is a possible D gene (6 bases). CDR1 and CDR2 from the germline V gene are SGDLS and YYNGEE. The CDR3 has 12 amino acids. Deletions cut 4 bases from V and 5 bases from J, with 10 bases between. This chain's CDR3 is CASSPTGNEQYF. CDR3 nucleotides: TGTGCCAGCAGCCCCACAGGGAACGAGCAGTACTTC.

The gene calls are TRBV5-1 and TRBJ2-7; TRBD1 is a possible D gene (5 bases). V dropped 0 bases and J dropped 4 bases, with 5 bases sitting between them. The CDR3 runs 12 residues. The germline V gene has CDR1 SGHRS and CDR2 YFSETQ. The CDR3 coding sequence is TGCGCCAGCAGCTTGGAGGGGTACGAGCAGTACTTC. Residues: CASSLEGYEQYF.

The chain is built from TRBV7-8 and TRBJ2-1; the D is unclear. Deletions cut 1 base from V and 0 bases from J, with 10 bases between. CDR3 length equals 16 residues. Germline CDR1 reads SGHVS; CDR2 reads FQNEAQ. The CDR3 coding sequence is TGTGCCAGCAGCTTAGTCCCAGCGCGCTCCTACAATGAGCAGTTCTTC. Its protein product is CASSLVPARSYNEQFF.

This chain connects TRBV6-5 to TRBJ1-1; a weak D match, TRBD1 (5 bases). Germline values: CDR1 MNHEY, CDR2 SVGAGI. This CDR3 comprises 13 residues. Trimming removed 4 bases at V and 10 bases at J, with 16 bases between. Here the CDR3 DNA reads TGTGCCAGCAGTTCCACAGGTTCCCAAGCAGCTTTCTTT. This gives the protein CASSSTGSQAAFF.

The chain has TRBV28 and TRBJ1-2; TRBD1 aligns across 10 bases. CDR3 size: 15 residues. Germline CDR1 MDHEN, CDR2 SYDVKM. Trimming took 6 bases from V and 0 from J; bases not matched to a gene: 4. CDR3 nucleotides: TGTGCCAGCAGCTACGGACAGGGGGCTAACTATGGCTACACCTTC. It yields the protein CASSYGQGANYGYTF.

This rearrangement joins TRBV3-1 (or the pseudogene TRBV3-2) to TRBJ2-7; 7 nucleotides match TRBD1. The germline CDR1 and CDR2 sequences are LGHDT and YNNKEL (reference sequence). After removal of 4 bases from V and 3 bases from J, the junction contained 9 bases not matched to a gene. The CDR3 consists of 15 residues. The CDR3 sequence: CASSPRTGPYYEQYF. Written as DNA, the CDR3 is TGTGCCAGCAGCCCCCGGACAGGTCCGTACTACGAGCAGTACTTC.

This chain uses TRBV6-5 with TRBJ1-4; 9 nucleotides align to TRBD1. The CDR3 runs 15 residues. Trimming took 5 bases from V and 8 from J; bases not matched to a gene: 9. Germline assignment: CDR1 MNHEY and CDR2 SVGAGI. The CDR3 reads CASSPTGGDGEKLFF. CDR3 nucleotides: TGTGCCAGCAGTCCTACAGGGGGCGACGGGGAAAAACTGTTTTTT.

The genes are TRBV19 and TRBJ1-1; 8 nucleotides agree with TRBD1. This CDR3 spans 15 amino acids. V lost 6 bases to trimming and J lost 3 bases; unmatched junction nucleotides: 9. In germline, CDR1 is LNHDA, CDR2 SQIVND (reference sequence). The CDR3 spells CASRYQDRVDTEAFF. CDR3 coding DNA: TGTGCCAGTAGGTACCAGGACAGGGTGGACACTGAAGCTTTCTTT.

This chain connects TRBV19 to TRBJ1-4; the D gene is possibly TRBD1 (5 bases). V was clipped by 5 bases and J by 0 bases, with 10 bases between them. Germline values: CDR1 LNHDA, CDR2 SQIVND (reference sequence). The CDR3 consists of 15 residues. The CDR3 here is CASSSGWATNEKLFF. The DNA of the CDR3 is TGTGCCAGTAGTTCAGGGTGGGCAACTAATGAAAAACTGTTTTTT. The full variable domain, in which reference TRBV19 and TRBJ1-4 provide the parts outside the CDR3, is DGGITQSPKYLFRKEGQNVTLSCEQNLNHDAMYWYRQDPGQGLRLIYYSQIVNDFQKGDIAEGYSVSREKKESFPLTVTSAQKNPTAFYLCASSSGWATNEKLFFGSGTQLSVL.

V usage is TRBV10-1 and J usage is TRBJ2-3; TRBD1 matches 9 bases. Trimming at V came to 10 bases and at J to 4 bases, leaving 12 bases not matched to a gene. CDR1 and CDR2 from the germline V gene are WNHNN and SYGVQD (reference sequence). The CDR3 runs 15 residues. The CDR3 reads CATAARGQGSDTQYF. The CDR3 DNA reads as TGCGCCACCGCGGCGAGGGGACAGGGATCAGATACGCAGTATTTT.

The chain combines TRBV27 with TRBJ1-2; 7 bases map to TRBD1. After removal of 0 bases from V and 3 bases from J, the junction contained 7 bases not matched to a gene. Looked up from germline, CDR1 is MNHEY and CDR2 is SMNVEV (reference sequence). The CDR3 runs 16 residues. In DNA form, the CDR3 reads TGTGCCAGCAGTTTATCGAAGGGGGCTACAGACTATGGCTACACCTTC. Its protein product is CASSLSKGATDYGYTF.

The V and J genes are TRBV24-1 and TRBJ1-2; 9 nucleotides align to TRBD1. This CDR3 has 13 residues. Germline V gene data show CDR1 as KGHDR and CDR2 as SFDVKD. J gave up 8 bases and V 5 bases, and 5 bases lay outside the gene matches. The CDR3 here is CATSGQGGRGYTF. CDR3 DNA: TGTGCCACCAGTGGACAGGGGGGTCGGGGCTACACCTTC.

The CDR3 loop reads CASSLQPAGGPDTQYF. CDR3 DNA sequence: TGTGCCAGCAGCTTACAACCAGCGGGGGGGCCAGATACGCAGTATTTT. J is TRBJ2-3 and V is TRBV7-7, with 10 bases matching TRBD2. Germline V lookup: CDR1 SSHAT, CDR2 FNYEAQ (reference sequence). This CDR3 comprises 16 residues. The V segment lost 2 bases and the J segment 4 bases; nucleotides outside the gene matches: 6.